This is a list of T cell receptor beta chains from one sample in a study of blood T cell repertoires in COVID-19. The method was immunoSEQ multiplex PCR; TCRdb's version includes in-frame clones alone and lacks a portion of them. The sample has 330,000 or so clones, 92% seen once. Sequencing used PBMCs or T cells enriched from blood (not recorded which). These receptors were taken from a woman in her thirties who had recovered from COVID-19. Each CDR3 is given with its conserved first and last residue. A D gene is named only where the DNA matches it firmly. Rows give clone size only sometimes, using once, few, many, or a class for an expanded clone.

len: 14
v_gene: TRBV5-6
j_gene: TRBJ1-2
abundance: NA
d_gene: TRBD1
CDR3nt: TGTGCCAGCAGCTCGACCGGGACAGGGGTGGGCTACACCTTC
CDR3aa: CASSSTGTGVGYTF

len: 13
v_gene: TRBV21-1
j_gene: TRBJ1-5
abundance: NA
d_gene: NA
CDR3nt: TGTGCCAGCAGCAAGGGACAGAATCAGCCCCAGCATTTT
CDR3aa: CASSKGQNQPQHF

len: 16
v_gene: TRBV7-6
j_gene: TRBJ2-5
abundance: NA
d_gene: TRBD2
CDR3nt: TGTGCCAGCAGCACGCGACTAGCGGGGGGTCCAGAGACCCAGTACTTC
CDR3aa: CASSTRLAGGPETQYF

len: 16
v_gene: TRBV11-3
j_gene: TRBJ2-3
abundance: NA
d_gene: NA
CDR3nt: TGTGCCAGCAGCCTGTCCCGGGGAGGGGGGGGCGATACGCAGTATTTT
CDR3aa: CASSLSRGGGGDTQYF

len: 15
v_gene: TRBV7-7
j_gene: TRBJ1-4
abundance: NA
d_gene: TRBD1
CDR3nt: TGTGCTAGCAGCTTAGGGGGGACAGGGAATGAAAAACTGTTTTTT
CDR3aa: CASSLGGTGNEKLFF

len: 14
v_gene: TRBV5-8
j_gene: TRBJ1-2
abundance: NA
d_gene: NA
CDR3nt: TGTGCCAGCAGCTTGTGGCAGGGCAACTATGGCTACACCTTC
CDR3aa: CASSLWQGNYGYTF

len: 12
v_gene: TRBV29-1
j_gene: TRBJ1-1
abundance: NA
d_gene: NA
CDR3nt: TGCAGCGTTGAAGCCATGAACACTGAAGCTTTCTTT
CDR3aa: CSVEAMNTEAFF

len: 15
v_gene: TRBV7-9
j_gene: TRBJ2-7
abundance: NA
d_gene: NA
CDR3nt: TGTGCCAGCAGCTCGCCACGGGACAACTCCTACGAGCAGTACTTC
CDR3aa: CASSSPRDNSYEQYF

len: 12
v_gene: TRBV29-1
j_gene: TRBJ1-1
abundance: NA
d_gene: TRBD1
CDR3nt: TGCAGCACCGGGACAGGGGCCACTGAAGCTTTCTTT
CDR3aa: CSTGTGATEAFF

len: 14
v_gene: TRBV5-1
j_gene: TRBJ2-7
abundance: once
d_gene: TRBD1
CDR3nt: TGCGCCAGCCCTCGGGACAGGTCCTCCTACGAGCAGTACTTC
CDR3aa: CASPRDRSSYEQYF

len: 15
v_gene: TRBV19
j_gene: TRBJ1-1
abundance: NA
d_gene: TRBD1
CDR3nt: TGTGCCAGTAGAACCCCCGGGACAGAGAACACTGAAGCTTTCTTT
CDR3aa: CASRTPGTENTEAFF

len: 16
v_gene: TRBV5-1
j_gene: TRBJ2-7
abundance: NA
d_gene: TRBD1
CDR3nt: TGCGCCAGCAGCTCCGCGACAGGGTTGCTCTCCTACGAGCAGTACTTC
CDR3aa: CASSSATGLLSYEQYF

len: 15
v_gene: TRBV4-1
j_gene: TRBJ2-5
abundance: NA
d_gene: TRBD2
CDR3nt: TGCGCCAGCAGCCAAGATCCCCTAGCGGGGGAGACCCAGTACTTC
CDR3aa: CASSQDPLAGETQYF

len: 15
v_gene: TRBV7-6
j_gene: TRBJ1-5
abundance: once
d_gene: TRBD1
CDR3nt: TGTGCCAGCAGCTCGTTAGGACAGGGGAATCAGCCCCAGCATTTT
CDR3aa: CASSSLGQGNQPQHF

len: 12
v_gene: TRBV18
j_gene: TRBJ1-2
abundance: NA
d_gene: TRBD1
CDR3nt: TGTGCCAGCTCACTCGACAGGGATGGCTACACCTTC
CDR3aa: CASSLDRDGYTF

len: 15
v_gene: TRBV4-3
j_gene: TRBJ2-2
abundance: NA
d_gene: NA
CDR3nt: TGCGCCAGCAGCCATGGAGGGAAGGGTGGCGGGGAGCTGTTTTTT
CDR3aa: CASSHGGKGGGELFF

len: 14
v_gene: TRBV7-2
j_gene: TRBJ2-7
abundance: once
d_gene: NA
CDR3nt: TGTGCCAGCAGCTTAGGGAGCCAACTATACGAGCAGTACTTC
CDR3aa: CASSLGSQLYEQYF